This T cell receptor (beta chain) was sequenced during a study of T cells in Graves' hyperthyroidism and ophthalmopathy. RNA transcripts were the template for amplifying TCR beta CDR3 regions. Carried out on the TCR CDR3, a first-round RT-PCR used the HTBI primer set. Each CDR3 protein is one row after TCRdb ran MiXCR on the multiplex PCR reads. The sample has about 760,000 distinct CDR3 sequences, under 45% seen once. Lactation, pregnancy, other autoimmune disease or uncontrolled infection led to exclusion of patients. The source of the PBMCs was approximately 9.5 ml of fresh peripheral blood. Study-wide findings and caveats: Clonotypes that were expanded in thyroid above 0.001 mostly appeared in blood too. Stable hyperthyroidism was separated from ophthalmopathy by a model based on 13 V-J features.

Looked up from germline, CDR1 is LGHNA and CDR2 is YSLEER. This CDR3 is built from 18 residues. V lost 0 bases to trimming and J lost 8 bases, with 20 bases between them. This clonotype appeared a single time. The target antigen is unknown. The source of this sequence is a woman aged 40 to 55 with Graves' hyperthyroidism. The sample was blood. V gene TRBV4-3 combines with J gene TRBJ1-6, with a weak D call TRBD1 (6 bases). The CDR3 bases are TGCGCCAGCAGCCAAGATCAGATTATGGGCAGGGGCGATTCACCCCTCCACTTT. It specifies CASSQDQIMGRGDSPLHF.